A selection of T cell receptor beta chains follows, all from one sample in a study of Ad26.COV2.S vaccination and SARS-CoV-2 variants. Profiled with immunoSEQ multiplex PCR; TCRdb holds only in-frame clones, not every one. The sample contains about 370,000 clones, around nine tenths of which appear only once. The specimen was peripheral blood, collected in a trial of Ad26.COV2.S vaccine versus placebo. The origin of the receptors is a person aged 18 to 59 who received the Ad26.COV2.S COVID-19 vaccine or a placebo. The CDR3 runs from the conserved cysteine through the conserved F or W. The order of the fields is V gene, J gene, clone size, D gene, CDR3 DNA, CDR3 protein. A D gene is named only where the DNA matches it firmly. Size values are once, few and many counts, or a class for expanded clones, and some rows have none.

TRBV7-8,TRBJ2-7,NA,TRBD1,TGTGCCAGCAGCTCGGGGACAGGGCAAGGCCACGAGCAGTACTTC,CASSSGTGQGHEQYF
TRBV19,TRBJ2-3,once,TRBD1,TGTGCCAGTAGTATACCTTCCGGGGACAGGGTTTCAGATACGCAGTATTTT,CASSIPSGDRVSDTQYF
TRBV7-9,TRBJ1-2,few,TRBD1,TGTGCCAGCAGCTTCCTCCCGGGACAGGGGGTCGATGGCTACACCTTC,CASSFLPGQGVDGYTF
TRBV5-4,TRBJ1-6,few,NA,TGTGCCAGCAGCTTGAAGGGGAATTCACCCCTCCACTTT,CASSLKGNSPLHF
TRBV23-1,TRBJ2-5,NA,TRBD1,TGCGCCAGCAGCACCGAGGACAGGGTCTGTGGGTCACAAGAGACCCAGTACTTC,CASSTEDRVCGSQETQYF
TRBV30,TRBJ2-7,NA,NA,TGTGCCTGGAGCCAGGGAAGCTCCTACGAGCAGTACTTC,CAWSQGSSYEQYF
TRBV29-1,TRBJ2-2,NA,NA,TGCAGCGTTGGGGGGGCCGGGGAGCTGTTTTTT,CSVGGAGELFF
TRBV5-4,TRBJ2-3,NA,NA,TGTGCCAGCAGCAGGGAGACAGATACGCAGTATTTT,CASSRETDTQYF
TRBV27,TRBJ2-7,NA,NA,TGTGCCAGCAGTTACCAGGACGAGCAGTACTTC,CASSYQDEQYF
TRBV6-1,TRBJ1-5,NA,NA,TGTGCCAGCAGTGAAGCCTCCGGGGGTTGGAAACAGCCCCAGCATTTT,CASSEASGGWKQPQHF
TRBV5-1,TRBJ1-4,once,TRBD1,TGCGCCAGCAGCCCTAGGACAGGGCACGGTGAAAAACTGTTTTTT,CASSPRTGHGEKLFF
TRBV6-5,TRBJ2-2,NA,NA,TGTGCCAGCAGTTACTCGACTTCTAGGGCCGGGGAGCTGTTTTTT,CASSYSTSRAGELFF
TRBV24-1,TRBJ2-2,few,NA,TGTGCCACCAGTGATCCGGCCTCCCCGAACACCGGGGAGCTGTTTTTT,CATSDPASPNTGELFF
TRBV27,TRBJ1-5,NA,NA,TGTGCCAGCAGTTCAATTCAGGGAGGTAGCAATCAGCCCCAGCATTTT,CASSSIQGGSNQPQHF
TRBV19,TRBJ2-3,NA,TRBD2,TGTGCCAGTAGTATCTCAGCATTGGCGGGAGGCCCCACAGATACGCAGTATTTT,CASSISALAGGPTDTQYF
TRBV5-1,TRBJ1-1,NA,NA,TGCGCCAGCAGCACCCAGACCGATACTGGGACTGAAGCTTTCTTT,CASSTQTDTGTEAFF
TRBV10-3,TRBJ2-3,NA,NA,TGTGCCATCAGCGCCGACACAACAAGCACAGATACGCAGTATTTT,CAISADTTSTDTQYF
TRBV27,TRBJ1-4,NA,NA,TGTGCCAGCAGTCCCGTCCCAGGGGCGCGGGCTAATGAAAAACTGTTTTTT,CASSPVPGARANEKLFF
TRBV9,TRBJ2-3,NA,NA,TGTGCCAGCAGCATGCGGGACCGCACAGATACGCAGTATTTT,CASSMRDRTDTQYF
TRBV27,TRBJ2-6,NA,NA,TGTGCCAGCAGTTTGACAGGCTCTGGGGCCAACGTCCTGACTTTC,CASSLTGSGANVLTF
TRBV2,TRBJ2-1,NA,NA,TGTGCCAGCAGTGAAGCCCATGAGCAGTTCTTC,CASSEAHEQFF